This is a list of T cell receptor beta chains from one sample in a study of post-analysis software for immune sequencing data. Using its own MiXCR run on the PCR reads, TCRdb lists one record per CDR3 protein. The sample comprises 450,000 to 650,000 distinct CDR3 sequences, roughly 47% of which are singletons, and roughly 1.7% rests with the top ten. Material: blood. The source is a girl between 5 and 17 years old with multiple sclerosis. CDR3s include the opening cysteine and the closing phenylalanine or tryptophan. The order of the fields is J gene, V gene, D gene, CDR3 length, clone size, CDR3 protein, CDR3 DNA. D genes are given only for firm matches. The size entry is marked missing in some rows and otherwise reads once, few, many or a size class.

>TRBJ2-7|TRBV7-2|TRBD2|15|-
CASSFSGSKAYEQYF
TGTGCCAGCAGCTTCAGCGGGAGTAAGGCCTACGAGCAGTACTTC
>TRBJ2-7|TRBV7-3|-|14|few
CASSFAGNSYEQYF
TGTGCCAGCAGCTTCGCAGGGAACTCCTACGAGCAGTACTTC
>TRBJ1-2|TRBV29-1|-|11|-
CSVVVGGGYTF
TGCAGCGTTGTAGTGGGAGGAGGCTACACCTTC
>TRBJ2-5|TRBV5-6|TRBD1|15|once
CASRPPNRGKETQYF
TGTGCCAGCAGACCTCCCAACAGGGGAAAAGAGACCCAGTACTTC
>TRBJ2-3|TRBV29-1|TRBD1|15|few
CSVLPGGASTDTQYF
TGCAGCGTCTTGCCAGGGGGCGCCTCCACAGATACGCAGTATTTT
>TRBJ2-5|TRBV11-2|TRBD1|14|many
CASSSGQGAVTQYF
TGTGCCAGCAGCTCGGGACAGGGGGCCGTGACCCAGTACTTC
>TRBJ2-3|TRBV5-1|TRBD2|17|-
CASSLVRASGSAPTQYF
TGCGCCAGCAGCTTGGTAAGGGCTAGCGGGAGTGCTCCGACGCAGTATTTT
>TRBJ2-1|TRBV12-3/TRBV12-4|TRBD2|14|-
CASSLASGGLRQFF
TGTGCCAGCAGTTTGGCTAGCGGGGGGCTTAGGCAGTTCTTC
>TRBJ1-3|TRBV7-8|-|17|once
CASSLVWKSGQGNTIYF
TGTGCCAGCAGCTTAGTTTGGAAGTCGGGGCAGGGAAACACCATATATTTT
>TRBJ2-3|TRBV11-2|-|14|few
CASSLEGLADTQYF
TGTGCCAGCAGCTTAGAGGGACTGGCTGATACGCAGTATTTT
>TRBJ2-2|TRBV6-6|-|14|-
CASSWGRNTGELFF
TGTGCCAGCAGTTGGGGCAGAAACACCGGGGAGCTGTTTTTT
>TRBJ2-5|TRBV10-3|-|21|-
CAISESVLLAVPGLFQETQYF
TGTGCCATCAGTGAGTCGGTCCTTCTCGCGGTCCCGGGACTCTTCCAAGAGACCCAGTACTTC
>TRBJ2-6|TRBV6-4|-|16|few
CASSDTERLGANVLTF
TGTGCCAGCAGTGACACCGAGCGACTTGGGGCCAACGTCCTGACTTTC
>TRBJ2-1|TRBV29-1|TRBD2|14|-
CSASREGSANEQFF
TGCAGCGCATCCAGGGAGGGATCGGCGAATGAGCAGTTCTTC
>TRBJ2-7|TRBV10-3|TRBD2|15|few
CAISESVAGKVEQYF
TGTGCCATCAGTGAGTCCGTAGCGGGGAAGGTCGAGCAGTACTTC
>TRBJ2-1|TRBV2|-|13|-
CASSQWDAGEQFF
TGTGCCAGCAGTCAATGGGACGCTGGCGAGCAGTTCTTC
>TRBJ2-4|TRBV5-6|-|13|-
CASSLAGSYVQYF
TGTGCCAGCAGCTTAGCAGGGAGCTATGTTCAGTACTTC
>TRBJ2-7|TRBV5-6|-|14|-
CASSPGYGSYEQYF
TGTGCCAGCAGCCCCGGGTACGGCTCCTACGAGCAGTACTTC
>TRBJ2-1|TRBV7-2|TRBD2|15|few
CASSFSGRAGWEQFF
TGTGCCAGCAGCTTTAGCGGGAGGGCCGGATGGGAGCAGTTCTTC
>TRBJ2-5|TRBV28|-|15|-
CVSTFYGPGGETQYF
TGTGTCAGCACCTTTTACGGGCCCGGTGGAGAGACCCAGTACTTC
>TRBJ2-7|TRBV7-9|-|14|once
CASSWVSGADEQYF
TGTGCCAGCAGTTGGGTTTCAGGGGCCGACGAGCAGTACTTC
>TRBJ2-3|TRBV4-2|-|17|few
CASSRDYKRIYTDTQYF
TGTGCCAGCAGCCGAGATTACAAGCGGATCTACACAGATACGCAGTATTTT
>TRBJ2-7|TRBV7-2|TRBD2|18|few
CASSPSGGVWDISYEQYF
TGTGCCAGCAGCCCCTCGGGGGGGGTGTGGGATATCTCCTACGAGCAGTACTTC
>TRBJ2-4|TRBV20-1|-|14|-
CSARDLRGRDIQYF
TGCAGTGCTAGAGACCTAAGGGGGAGAGACATTCAGTACTTC
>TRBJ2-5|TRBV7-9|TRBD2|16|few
CASSGRASGVQETQYF
TGTGCCAGCAGCGGAAGGGCTAGCGGAGTTCAAGAGACCCAGTACTTC
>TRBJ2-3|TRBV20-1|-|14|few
CSARLYGSTDTQYF
TGCAGTGCTCGCCTTTATGGGAGCACAGATACGCAGTATTTT
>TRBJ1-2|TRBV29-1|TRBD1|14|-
CSARSSGTGDGYTF
TGCAGCGCCCGAAGCTCCGGGACAGGTGATGGCTACACCTTC
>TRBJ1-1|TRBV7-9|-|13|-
CASSAHMNTEAFF
TGTGCCAGCAGCGCCCACATGAACACTGAAGCTTTCTTT
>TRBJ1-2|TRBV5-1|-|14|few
CASSLTEGGYGYTF
TGCGCCAGCAGCTTGACGGAGGGGGGATACGGCTACACCTTC
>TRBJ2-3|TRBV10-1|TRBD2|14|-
CASSLPGGPDTQYF
TGCGCCAGCAGTTTGCCGGGAGGGCCGGATACGCAGTATTTT
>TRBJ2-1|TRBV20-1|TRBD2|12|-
CSATSLIYEQFF
TGCAGTGCGACTAGCTTAATCTATGAGCAGTTCTTC
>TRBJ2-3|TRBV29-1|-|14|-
CSVEYRGTTDTQYF
TGCAGCGTTGAATACCGGGGGACCACAGATACGCAGTATTTT
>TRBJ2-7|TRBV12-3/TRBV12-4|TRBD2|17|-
CASSLGISGTSFGEQYF
TGTGCCAGCAGTTTAGGGATTAGCGGGACCTCCTTCGGCGAGCAGTACTTC
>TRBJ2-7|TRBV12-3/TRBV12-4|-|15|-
CASSLGISLSHEQYF
TGTGCCAGCAGTTTAGGTATCAGTTTAAGCCACGAGCAGTACTTC
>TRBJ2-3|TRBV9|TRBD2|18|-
CASSGHLGAGAGTDTQYF
TGTGCCAGCAGCGGACACCTGGGAGCGGGAGCGGGGACAGATACGCAGTATTTT
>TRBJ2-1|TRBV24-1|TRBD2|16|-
CATSEATSAAYNEQFF
TGTGCCACCAGTGAGGCCACTAGCGCAGCCTACAATGAGCAGTTCTTC
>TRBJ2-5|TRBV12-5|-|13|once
CASALDIQRAQYF
TGTGCTAGTGCCCTGGACATCCAAAGGGCCCAGTACTTC
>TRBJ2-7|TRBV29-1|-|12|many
CSVVGFSYEQYF
TGCAGCGTTGTGGGGTTCTCCTACGAGCAGTACTTC
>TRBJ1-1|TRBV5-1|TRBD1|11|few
CASSGDSEAFF
TGCGCCAGCAGCGGGGACAGTGAAGCTTTCTTT
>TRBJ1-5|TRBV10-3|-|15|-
CAISDKGGEYQPQHF
TGTGCCATCAGTGATAAGGGGGGTGAGTATCAGCCCCAGCATTTT
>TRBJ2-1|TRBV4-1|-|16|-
CASSQGTRSSYNEQFF
TGCGCCAGCAGCCAAGGGACGAGGAGCTCCTACAATGAGCAGTTCTTC
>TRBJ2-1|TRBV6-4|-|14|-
CASSDGGAADEQFF
TGTGCCAGCAGTGACGGGGGGGCGGCGGATGAGCAGTTCTTC
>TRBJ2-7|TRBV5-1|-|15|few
CASSLDTPGSYEQYF
TGCGCCAGCAGCTTGGATACCCCAGGGTCCTACGAGCAGTACTTC
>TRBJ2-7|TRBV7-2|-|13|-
CASRAPVGDEQYF
TGTGCCAGCAGGGCCCCGGTAGGGGACGAGCAGTACTTC
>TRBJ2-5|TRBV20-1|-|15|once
CSARARAGNQETRYF
TGCAGTGCTAGGGCTCGCGCGGGAAACCAAGAGACCCGGTACTTC
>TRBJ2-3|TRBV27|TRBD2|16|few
CASPTGLAGDTDTQYF
TGTGCCAGCCCCACCGGACTAGCGGGGGACACAGATACGCAGTATTTT
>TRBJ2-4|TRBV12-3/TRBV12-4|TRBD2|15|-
CASSGSGAAKNIQYF
TGTGCTAGCAGCGGTAGCGGGGCAGCCAAAAACATTCAGTACTTC
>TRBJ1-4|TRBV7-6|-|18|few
CASSLAPPGGSSNEKLFF
TGTGCCAGCAGCTTAGCGCCCCCGGGGGGCAGTTCTAATGAAAAACTGTTTTTT
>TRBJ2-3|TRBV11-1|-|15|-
CASRSEGRKTDTQYF
TGTGCCAGCCGGAGCGAGGGGAGAAAGACAGATACGCAGTATTTT